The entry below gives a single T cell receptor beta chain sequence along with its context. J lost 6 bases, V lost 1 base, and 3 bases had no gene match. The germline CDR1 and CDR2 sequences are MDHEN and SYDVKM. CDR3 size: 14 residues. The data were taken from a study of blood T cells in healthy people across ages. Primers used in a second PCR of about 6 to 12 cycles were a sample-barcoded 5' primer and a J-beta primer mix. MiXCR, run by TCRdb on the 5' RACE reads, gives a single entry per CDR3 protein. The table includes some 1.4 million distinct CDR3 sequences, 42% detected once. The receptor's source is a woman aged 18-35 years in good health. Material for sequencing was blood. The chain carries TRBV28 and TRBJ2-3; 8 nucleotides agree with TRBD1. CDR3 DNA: TGTGCCAGCAGTTTATACAGGGGGGTGGATACGCAGTATTTT. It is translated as CASSLYRGVDTQYF.